This T cell receptor beta chain came from a study of T-cell reconstitution after alpha-beta-depleted transplantation in children. Of note for this clonotype: Antigen unknown.

Unique molecular identifiers tagged the TCRbeta library. TCRdb reprocessed the PCR reads with MiXCR, giving one entry per CDR3 protein. The table lists almost 600,000 distinct CDR3 sequences, roughly 27% of them singletons. V dropped 4 bases and J dropped 0; count of bases not matched to a gene: 6. Germline V gene lookup returns CDR1 LGHNA and CDR2 YNFKEQ. This CDR3 has 16 amino acids. Study-level points and caveats: Newly produced T cells mostly provided counts and TCRbeta diversity after one year, as hyperexpanded clones declined. In patients about two months after transplant, alpha-beta T cells reportedly arose from several hundred expanded graft clones.

The origin of this receptor is a boy in the first two years of life with Wiskott-Aldrich syndrome, due to receive a stem cell transplant. Here the sequenced sample was PBMCs, taken before TCRalphabeta/CD19-depleted stem cell transplant. This chain joins TRBV4-2 and TRBJ2-1, with 7 bases identical to TRBD2. The CDR3 DNA reads TGTGCCAGCAGCCTATCCGGGACTAACTCCTACAATGAGCAGTTCTTC. Its protein product is CASSLSGTNSYNEQFF.